This is a list of T cell receptor beta chains from one sample in a study of blood T cells in healthy people across ages. TCRdb re-analysed the 5' RACE reads in MiXCR, keeping a single row per CDR3 protein. The table has 600,000 or so distinct CDR3 sequences, around a fifth seen once; the top ten hold 3.6%. The sample consisted of blood. The receptors stem from an older man in good health. CDR3s include the opening cysteine and the closing phenylalanine or tryptophan. D genes are given only for firm matches. Some rows mark clone size as missing; the rest say once, few, many or name a class of expanded clone.

TRBJ2-7	TRBV6-1	TRBD2	-	CAAFTVAGGPGEQYF	TGTGCCGCGTTTACCGTAGCGGGAGGGCCAGGAGAGCAGTACTTC
TRBJ2-2	TRBV5-1	-	-	CASSFRQQTNTGELFF	TGCGCCAGCAGCTTCCGACAGCAAACGAACACCGGGGAGCTGTTTTTT
TRBJ2-1	TRBV4-3	TRBD2	-	CASSRRAGGMDEQFF	TGCGCCAGCAGCCGAAGAGCGGGAGGAATGGATGAGCAGTTCTTC
TRBJ2-1	TRBV29-1	TRBD2	few	CSVVGTSVENEQFF	TGCAGCGTTGTCGGGACTAGCGTAGAGAATGAGCAGTTCTTC
TRBJ1-4	TRBV4-3	-	few	CASSQGGTDGGKLFF	TGCGCCAGCAGCCAAGGTGGGACCGATGGTGGAAAACTGTTTTTT
TRBJ2-5	TRBV19	TRBD2	few	CASSNGLAGGETQYF	TGTGCCAGTAGTAACGGACTAGCGGGAGGAGAGACCCAGTACTTC
TRBJ2-1	TRBV10-1	TRBD2	few	CASSESGGRRYEQLF	TGCGCCAGCAGTGAGTCGGGAGGGAGAAGATATGAGCAGCTCTTC
TRBJ2-7	TRBV12-3/TRBV12-4	-	-	CASLNRPPPQGEQYF	TGTGCCTCGCTGAATAGGCCACCCCCGCAGGGCGAGCAGTACTTC
TRBJ2-5	TRBV29-1	TRBD1	few	CSVQTGVETQYF	TGCAGCGTTCAGACAGGGGTAGAGACCCAGTACTTC
TRBJ2-7	TRBV20-1	TRBD2	many	CSASGRSSYEQYF	TGCAGTGCTAGCGGGAGGAGCTCCTACGAGCAGTACTTC
TRBJ2-1	TRBV14	-	-	CASSQSGFRANEQFF	TGTGCCAGCAGCCAAAGCGGGTTCAGGGCCAATGAGCAGTTCTTC
TRBJ2-6	TRBV27	-	few	CASSLSNGVSGANVLTF	TGTGCCAGCAGTTTATCGAACGGGGTCTCTGGGGCCAACGTCCTGACTTTC
TRBJ1-2	TRBV28	-	-	CASSDPAPWTGYTF	TGTGCCAGCAGTGACCCAGCCCCCTGGACTGGCTACACCTTC
TRBJ2-1	TRBV3-1	TRBD1	-	CASSQDRGTTLSYEQFF	TGTGCCAGCAGCCAGGACAGGGGTACCACTTTATCCTACGAGCAGTTCTTC
TRBJ2-1	TRBV7-7	-	-	CASSLGDHNEQFF	TGTGCTAGCAGCTTAGGGGACCACAATGAGCAGTTCTTC
TRBJ1-6	TRBV12-3/TRBV12-4	-	few	CASSFSGLENSPLHF	TGTGCCAGCAGTTTTTCCGGGTTGGAAAATTCACCCCTCCACTTT
TRBJ2-1	TRBV5-1	TRBD2	-	CASSLKTSGSLGEQFF	TGCGCCAGCAGCTTGAAAACTAGCGGGAGTCTAGGGGAGCAGTTCTTC
TRBJ1-1	TRBV7-9	-	few	CASKLGRGSYMTTEAFF	TGTGCCAGCAAACTAGGTCGCGGCAGCTACATGACCACTGAAGCTTTCTTT
TRBJ2-5	TRBV27	TRBD2	few	CASSSSGRSLEQYF	TGTGCCAGCAGTTCTAGCGGGAGGTCCCTGGAGCAGTACTTC
TRBJ2-3	TRBV24-1	TRBD1	-	CATSVQGGTDTQYF	TGTGCCACCAGTGTACAGGGGGGCACAGATACGCAGTATTTT
TRBJ2-5	TRBV11-2	-	-	CASSPPWAGQETQYF	TGTGCCAGCAGCCCACCCTGGGCGGGCCAAGAGACCCAGTACTTC
TRBJ2-7	TRBV6-5	-	few	CASSSGRSAYEQYF	TGTGCCAGCAGCTCTGGGCGGTCCGCCTACGAGCAGTACTTC
TRBJ2-1	TRBV9	-	few	CATDRGPGNEQFF	TGTGCCACAGACCGGGGCCCTGGGAATGAGCAGTTCTTC
TRBJ2-4	TRBV4-3	-	many	CASSQEGSDIQYF	TGCGCCAGCAGCCAAGAGGGGTCGGACATTCAGTACTTC
TRBJ1-1	TRBV15	-	-	CATSSSERTEAFF	TGTGCCACCAGCTCCAGCGAGAGGACTGAAGCTTTCTTT
TRBJ2-1	TRBV6-2/TRBV6-3	TRBD2	many	CASRGPAGAGNEQFF	TGTGCCAGCAGGGGTCCAGCGGGGGCGGGCAATGAGCAGTTCTTC
TRBJ2-7	TRBV7-9	-	-	CASSSRQASSYEQYF	TGTGCCAGCAGCTCCCGACAGGCCAGCTCCTACGAGCAGTACTTC
TRBJ2-5	TRBV6-1	TRBD1	-	CASNRQGAAGLLETQYF	TGTGCCAGCAATAGACAGGGGGCAGCGGGCCTCCTCGAGACCCAGTACTTC
TRBJ1-1	TRBV12-3/TRBV12-4	-	many	CASSEWGVTEAFF	TGTGCCAGCAGTGAATGGGGGGTCACTGAAGCTTTCTTT
TRBJ1-3	TRBV12-3/TRBV12-4	-	-	CASSVGNTIYF	TGTGCCAGCAGTGTAGGAAACACCATATATTTT
TRBJ2-1	TRBV7-9	TRBD2	-	CASIRGGPYNEQFF	TGTGCCAGCATTAGGGGAGGGCCCTACAATGAGCAGTTCTTC